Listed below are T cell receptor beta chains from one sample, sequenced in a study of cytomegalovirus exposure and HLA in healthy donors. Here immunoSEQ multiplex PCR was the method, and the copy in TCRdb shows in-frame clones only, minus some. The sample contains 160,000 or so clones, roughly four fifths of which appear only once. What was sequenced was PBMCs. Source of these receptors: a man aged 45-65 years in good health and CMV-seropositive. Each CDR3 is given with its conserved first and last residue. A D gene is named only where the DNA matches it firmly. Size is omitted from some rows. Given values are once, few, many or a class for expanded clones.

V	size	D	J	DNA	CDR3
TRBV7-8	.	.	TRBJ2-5	TGTGCCAGCAGCTTTGCGGAGGGACCACAAGAGACCCAGTACTTC	CASSFAEGPQETQYF
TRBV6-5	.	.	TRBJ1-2	TGTGCCAGCAGCTTAGACAGACGATATGGCTACACCTTC	CASSLDRRYGYTF
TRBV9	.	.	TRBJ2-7	TGTGCCAGCAGCGTAGCCCCCAGGACCTACGAGCAGTACTTC	CASSVAPRTYEQYF
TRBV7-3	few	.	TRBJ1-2	TGTGCCAGCAGTCGCGACAGGACTAACTATGGCTACACCTTC	CASSRDRTNYGYTF
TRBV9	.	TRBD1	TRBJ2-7	TGTGCCAGCAGCGCGGGACAGGGGAATTACGAGCAGTACTTC	CASSAGQGNYEQYF
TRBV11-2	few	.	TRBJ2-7	TGTGCCAGCAGCTACGCACACTACGAGCAGTACTTC	CASSYAHYEQYF
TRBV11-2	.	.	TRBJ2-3	TGTGCCAGCAGCTTCGTAACAGATACGCAGTATTTT	CASSFVTDTQYF
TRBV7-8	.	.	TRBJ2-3	TGTGCCAGCAGCCCCGGGACAGATACGCAGTATTTT	CASSPGTDTQYF
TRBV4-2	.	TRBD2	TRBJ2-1	TGTGCCAGCAGCCAAGCTAGCGGCCAAAACAATGAGCAGTTCTTC	CASSQASGQNNEQFF
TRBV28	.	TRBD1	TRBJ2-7	TGTGCCAGCCATCGGACAGGGAACTACGAGCAGTACTTC	CASHRTGNYEQYF
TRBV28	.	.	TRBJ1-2	TGTGCCAGCAGTACGATACAGGGATTCTTCTATGGCTACACCTTC	CASSTIQGFFYGYTF
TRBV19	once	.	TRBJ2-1	TGTGCCAGTAGTATGGGGGCTGCCAATGAGCAGTTCTTC	CASSMGAANEQFF
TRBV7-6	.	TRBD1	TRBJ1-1	TGTGCCAGCAGCTTAGGGCCGGGACAGGGAAAAACTGAAGCTTTCTTT	CASSLGPGQGKTEAFF
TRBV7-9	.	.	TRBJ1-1	TGTGCCAGCAGCTTAGAGGCTCGGGGGAACACTGAAGCTTTCTTT	CASSLEARGNTEAFF
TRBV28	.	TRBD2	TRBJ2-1	TGTGCCAGCAGCAACCTAGCGGGACTATACAATGAGCAGTTCTTC	CASSNLAGLYNEQFF
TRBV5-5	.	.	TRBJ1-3	TGTGCCAGCAGCTTAACGCGATGGGGAAACACCATATATTTT	CASSLTRWGNTIYF
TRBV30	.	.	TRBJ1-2	TGTGCCTGCAGACTAGACTATGGCTACACCTTC	CACRLDYGYTF
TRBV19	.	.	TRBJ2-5	TGTGCCAGTTCATTAAGGGAGTCACAAGAGACCCAGTACTTC	CASSLRESQETQYF
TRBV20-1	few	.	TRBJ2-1	TGCAGTGCTAGCAATAATGAGCAGTTCTTC	CSASNNEQFF
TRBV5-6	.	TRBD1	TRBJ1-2	TGTGCCAGCAGCTTGGAATTGACAGGGGGCTATGGCTACACCTTC	CASSLELTGGYGYTF